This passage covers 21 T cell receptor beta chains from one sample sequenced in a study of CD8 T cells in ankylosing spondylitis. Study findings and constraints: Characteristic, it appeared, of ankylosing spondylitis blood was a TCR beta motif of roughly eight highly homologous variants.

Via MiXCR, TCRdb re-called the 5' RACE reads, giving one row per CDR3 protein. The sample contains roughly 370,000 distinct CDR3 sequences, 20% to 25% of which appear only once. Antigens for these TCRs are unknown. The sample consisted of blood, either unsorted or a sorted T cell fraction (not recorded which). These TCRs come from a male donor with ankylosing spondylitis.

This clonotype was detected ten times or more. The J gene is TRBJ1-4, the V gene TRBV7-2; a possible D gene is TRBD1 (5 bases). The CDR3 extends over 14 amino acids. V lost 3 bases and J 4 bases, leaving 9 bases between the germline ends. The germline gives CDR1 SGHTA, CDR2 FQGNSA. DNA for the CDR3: TGTGCCAGCAGCTTGGGGCGGAATAATGAAAAACTGTTTTTT. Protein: CASSLGRNNEKLFF.

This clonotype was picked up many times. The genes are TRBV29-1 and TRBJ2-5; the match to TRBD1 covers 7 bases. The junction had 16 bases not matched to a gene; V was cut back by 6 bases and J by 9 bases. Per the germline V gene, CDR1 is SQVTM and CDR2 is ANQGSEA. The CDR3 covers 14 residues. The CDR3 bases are TGCAGCGTCCTTCCCCGCGCAGGGGGAAAATCCCAGTACTTC. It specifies CSVLPRAGGKSQYF. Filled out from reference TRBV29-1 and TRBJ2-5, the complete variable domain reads SAVISQKPSRDICQRGTSLTIQCQVDSQVTMMFWYRQQPGQSLTLIATANQGSEATYESGFVIDKFPISRPNLTFSTLTVSNMSPEDSSIYLCSVLPRAGGKSQYFGPGTRLLVL.

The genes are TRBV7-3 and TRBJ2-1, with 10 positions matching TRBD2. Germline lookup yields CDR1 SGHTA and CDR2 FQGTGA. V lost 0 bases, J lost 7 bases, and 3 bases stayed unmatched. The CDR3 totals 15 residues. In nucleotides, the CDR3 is TGTGCCAGCAGCTTAACGCTAGCGGGAGTAAATGAGCAGTTCTTC. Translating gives CASSLTLAGVNEQFF.

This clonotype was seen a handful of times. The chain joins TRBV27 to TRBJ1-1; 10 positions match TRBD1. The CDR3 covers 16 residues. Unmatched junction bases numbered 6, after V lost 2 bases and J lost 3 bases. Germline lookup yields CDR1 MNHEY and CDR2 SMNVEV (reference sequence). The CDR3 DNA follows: TGTGCCAGCAGTTTAGCGACAGGGGGCTGGTACACTGAAGCTTTCTTT. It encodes CASSLATGGWYTEAFF.

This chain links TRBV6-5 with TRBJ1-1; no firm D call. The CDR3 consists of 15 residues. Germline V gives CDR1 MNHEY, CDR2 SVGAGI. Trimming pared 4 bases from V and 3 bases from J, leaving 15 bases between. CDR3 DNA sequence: TGTGCCAGCAGTTTTGTTCGCCCACCGGACACTGAAGCTTTCTTT. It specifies CASSFVRPPDTEAFF.

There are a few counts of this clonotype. Written as DNA, the CDR3 is TGTGCCAGTAGAAACGGACGGCTGGGAAACACCATATATTTT. Protein product: CASRNGRLGNTIYF. The rearrangement links TRBV19 to TRBJ1-3; no clear D gene. With 6 bases removed from V and 4 bases from J, the gap between germline ends came to 13 bases. Germline values: CDR1 LNHDA, CDR2 SQIVND (reference sequence). The CDR3 consists of 14 residues.

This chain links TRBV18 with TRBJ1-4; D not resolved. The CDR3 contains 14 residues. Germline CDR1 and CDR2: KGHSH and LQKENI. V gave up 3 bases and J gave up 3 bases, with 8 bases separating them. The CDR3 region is CASSPSSANEKLFF. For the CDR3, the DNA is TGTGCCAGCTCACCCTCGTCGGCTAATGAAAAACTGTTTTTT.

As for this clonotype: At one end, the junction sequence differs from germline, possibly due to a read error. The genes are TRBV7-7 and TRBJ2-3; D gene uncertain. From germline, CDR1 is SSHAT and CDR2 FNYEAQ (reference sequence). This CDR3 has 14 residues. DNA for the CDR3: TGTGCTAGCAGCGTCGGGCCCCCGCCGGATACGCAGTATTTT. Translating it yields CASSVGPPPDTQYF.

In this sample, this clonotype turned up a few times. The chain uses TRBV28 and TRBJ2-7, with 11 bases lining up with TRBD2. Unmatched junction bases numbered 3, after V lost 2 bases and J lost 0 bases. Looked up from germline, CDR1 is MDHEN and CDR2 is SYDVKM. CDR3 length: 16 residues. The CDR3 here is CASSLATSGSSYEQYF. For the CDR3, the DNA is TGTGCCAGCAGTTTAGCTACTAGCGGGAGCTCCTACGAGCAGTACTTC. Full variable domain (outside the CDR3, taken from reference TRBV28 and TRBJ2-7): DVKVTQSSRYLVKRTGEKVFLECVQDMDHENMFWYRQDPGLGLRLIYFSYDVKMKEKGDIPEGYSVSREKKERFSLILESASTNQTSMYLCASSLATSGSSYEQYFGPGTRLTVT.

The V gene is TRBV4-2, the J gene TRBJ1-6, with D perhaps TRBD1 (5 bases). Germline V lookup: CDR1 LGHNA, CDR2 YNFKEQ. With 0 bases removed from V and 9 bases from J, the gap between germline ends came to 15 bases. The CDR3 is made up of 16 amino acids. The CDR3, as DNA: TGTGCCAGCAGCCAAGACCCTGGGACCGACCTTTCACCCCTCCACTTT. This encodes CASSQDPGTDLSPLHF.

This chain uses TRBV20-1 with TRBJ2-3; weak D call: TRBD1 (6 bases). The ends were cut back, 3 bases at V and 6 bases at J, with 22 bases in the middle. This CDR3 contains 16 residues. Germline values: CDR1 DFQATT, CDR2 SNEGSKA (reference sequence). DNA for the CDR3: TGCAGTGCTAGTCTGCTTGGACAGAGAGGATCCGATACGCAGTATTTT. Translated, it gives CSASLLGQRGSDTQYF.

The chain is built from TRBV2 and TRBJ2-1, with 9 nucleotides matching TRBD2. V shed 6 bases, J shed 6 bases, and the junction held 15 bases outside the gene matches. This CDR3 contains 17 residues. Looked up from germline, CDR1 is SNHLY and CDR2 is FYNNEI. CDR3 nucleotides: TGTGCCAGCAGGGTTCTAGGGGGGCGGGAGGGCCCCAATGAGCAGTTCTTC. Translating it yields CASRVLGGREGPNEQFF.

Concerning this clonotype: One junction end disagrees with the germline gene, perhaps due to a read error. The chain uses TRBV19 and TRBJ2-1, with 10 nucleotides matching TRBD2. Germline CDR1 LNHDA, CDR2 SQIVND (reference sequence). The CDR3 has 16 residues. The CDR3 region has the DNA TGTGCCAGTAGCCCTAGCGGGAGTTTTACCTACAATGAGCAGTCCTTC. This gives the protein CASSPSGSFTYNEQSF.

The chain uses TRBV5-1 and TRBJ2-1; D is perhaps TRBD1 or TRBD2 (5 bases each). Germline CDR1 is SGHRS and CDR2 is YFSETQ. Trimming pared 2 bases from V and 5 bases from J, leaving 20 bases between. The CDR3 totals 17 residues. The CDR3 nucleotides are TGCGCCAGCAGCTTACGCCAAGGCAGGGCGAGGGACAATGAGCAGTTCTTC. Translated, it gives CASSLRQGRARDNEQFF.

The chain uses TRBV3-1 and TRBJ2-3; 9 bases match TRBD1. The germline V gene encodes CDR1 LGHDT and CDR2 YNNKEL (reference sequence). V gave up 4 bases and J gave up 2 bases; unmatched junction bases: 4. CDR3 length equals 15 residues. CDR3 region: CASSPTGGHTDTQYF. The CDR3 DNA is TGTGCCAGCAGCCCGACAGGGGGTCACACAGATACGCAGTATTTT.

CDR3 DNA sequence: TGTGCCAGTAGTATTAAAGAGACCCAGTACTTC. This sequence encodes CASSIKETQYF. This sequence joins TRBV19 and TRBJ2-5; no definite D call. From germline, CDR1 is LNHDA and CDR2 SQIVND (reference sequence). The CDR3 contains 11 residues. V lost 3 bases to trimming and J lost 3 bases, with 2 bases between them.

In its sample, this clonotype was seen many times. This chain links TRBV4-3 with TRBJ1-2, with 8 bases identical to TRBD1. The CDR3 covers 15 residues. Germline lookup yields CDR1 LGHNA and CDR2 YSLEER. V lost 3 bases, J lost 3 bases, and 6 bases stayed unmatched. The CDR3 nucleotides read TGCGCCAGCAGCCAGGCCCTACAGGGGGACTATGGCTACACCTTC. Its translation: CASSQALQGDYGYTF.

This CDR3 reads CASSIASGAANTEAFF. For the CDR3, the DNA is TGTGCCAGTAGTATTGCGTCTGGGGCAGCGAACACTGAAGCTTTCTTT. The chain carries TRBV19 and TRBJ1-1, with D perhaps matching TRBD1 (5 bases). V dropped 3 bases and J dropped 1 base, with 15 bases sitting between them. Per the germline V gene, CDR1 is LNHDA and CDR2 is SQIVND (reference sequence). The CDR3 totals 16 residues.

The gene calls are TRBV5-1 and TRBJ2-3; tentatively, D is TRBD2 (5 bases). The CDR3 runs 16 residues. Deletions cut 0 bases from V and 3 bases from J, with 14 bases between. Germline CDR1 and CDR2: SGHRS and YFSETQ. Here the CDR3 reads CASSLDLGLATDTQYF. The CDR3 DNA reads TGCGCCAGCAGCTTGGACCTTGGACTCGCGACAGATACGCAGTATTTT. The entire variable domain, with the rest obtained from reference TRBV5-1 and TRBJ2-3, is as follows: KAGVTQTPRYLIKTRGQQVTLSCSPISGHRSVSWYQQTPGQGLQFLFEYFSETQRNKGNFPGRFSGRQFSNSRSEMNVSTLELGDSALYLCASSLDLGLATDTQYFGPGTRLTVL.

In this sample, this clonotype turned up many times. In DNA, the CDR3 is TGTGCCATCAGTACAGACAGGGTAGTAAACACTGAAGCTTTCTTT. Translating gives CAISTDRVVNTEAFF. The genes are TRBV10-3 and TRBJ1-1; TRBD1 matches 7 bases. Per the germline V gene, CDR1 is ENHRY and CDR2 is SYGVKD. Losses at the gene ends were 5 bases for V and 2 bases for J; bases not matched to a gene: 8. The CDR3 runs 15 residues.

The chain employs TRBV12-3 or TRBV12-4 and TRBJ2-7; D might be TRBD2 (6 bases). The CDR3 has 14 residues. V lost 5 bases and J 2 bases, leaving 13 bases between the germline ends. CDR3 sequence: CASSPGTHTYEQYF. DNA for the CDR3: TGTGCCAGCAGTCCCGGGACTCATACCTACGAGCAGTACTTC.